This paragraph reports one T cell receptor (beta chain). In the original processing: Reference gene primer amplification yielded estimated nucleated cell counts. Profiling relied on immunoSEQ multiplex PCR, and the TCRdb table lists in-frame clones only, not all of them. D and trimming were read from the DNA, whereas the V and J calls and clone size are those reported in that table. The sample lists roughly 150,000 clones; 83% were seen once. The sample is drawn from a study of blood T cell repertoires in COVID-19. Study in general: Specimens from acute and convalescent COVID-19 originated in the United States, Italy and Spain. Sources were T cells, B-cell-depleted T cells, or PBMCs; the material itself was cDNA or gDNA.

Germline CDR1 is LNHDA and CDR2 is SQIVND (reference sequence). The ends lost 2 bases at V and 4 bases at J; junction bases unmatched: 16. CDR3 size: 18 residues. The chain joins TRBV19 to TRBJ1-2; 7 nucleotides align to TRBD1. The specimen was peripheral blood. The source is a woman aged 80 or over with acute or convalescent COVID-19. CDR3 nucleotide sequence: TGTGCCAGTAGTATACGGAGAGGGAAGCGACAGGGTAGCTATGGCTACACCTTC. This sequence encodes CASSIRRGKRQGSYGYTF.